This T cell receptor (beta chain) was retrieved from a study of T-cell memory formation after mild COVID-19. General study results and limits: Shrinking CD4+ clones were chiefly CM and EM; CD8+ ones were chiefly EMRA. Specificity for SARS-CoV-2 was not confirmed among the second-wave clones peaking on day 37.

Turning to this clonotype: No antigen is known for it.

Trimming removed 5 bases from V and 6 bases from J; junction bases left unmatched: 12. The CDR3 has 16 residues. The germline CDR1 and CDR2 sequences are KGHSH and LQKENI. 5'RACE primed at constant segments yielded TCR alpha and TCR beta cDNA libraries bearing sample barcodes and UMIs. TCRdb ran MiXCR on the 5' RACE reads and lists one entry per CDR3 protein. The table includes over 300,000 distinct CDR3 sequences, roughly 19% detected once. Sequencing was carried out using PBMCs or a T cell subset sorted from them (not recorded which). This receptor was obtained from a man aged 18-30 years who had mild COVID-19 (a few samples of this study predate the infection). Cell type and time point are not known. The rearrangement links TRBV18 to TRBJ1-5; 8 positions agree with TRBD1. DNA of the CDR3: TGTGCCAGCTCAGGACCAGGGGGCACCGTTGGTCAGCCCCAGCATTTT. It specifies CASSGPGGTVGQPQHF.